This passage covers 30 T cell receptor beta chains from one sample sequenced in a study of cytomegalovirus exposure and HLA in healthy donors. The PCR used 60 Vbeta and 13 Jbeta primers. TCRdb's table, derived via immunoSEQ multiplex PCR, lists solely in-frame clones and lacks some. The profile shows 95,000 to 110,000 clones, 82% of them singletons. Sequencing was carried out using PBMCs. These receptors originate from a man aged 25 to 40 in good health and CMV-seropositive.

V and J are TRBV10-3 and TRBJ2-5, with TRBD1 matching 10 bases. The CDR3 is made up of 13 amino acids. Germline V CDR1 and CDR2: ENHRY, SYGVKD. V shed 7 bases and J 2 bases; nucleotides not matched to a gene: 1. This CDR3 reads CAIMGQGQETQYF. DNA of the CDR3: TGTGCCATCATGGGACAGGGGCAAGAGACCCAGTACTTC.

A word on this clone: Other nucleotide sequences in the sample specify the same CDR3. The gene calls are TRBV7-9 and TRBJ1-1; D is possibly TRBD1 (6 bases). The CDR3 loop spans 14 amino acids. CDR1 and CDR2 (germline): SEHNR, FQNEAQ (reference sequence). The V and J ends lost 3 bases and 0 bases respectively, with 8 bases between them. CDR3 amino acids: CASSLTGMNTEAFF. The DNA of the CDR3 is TGTGCCAGCAGCTTGACAGGCATGAACACTGAAGCTTTCTTT.

This sequence joins TRBV11-1 and TRBJ2-1; D possibly corresponds to TRBD1 (6 bases). Trimming left V 6 bases short and J 5 bases short, with 14 bases between. This CDR3 spans 14 amino acids. CDR1 is SGHAT, CDR2 FQDESV, per germline (reference sequence). This CDR3 reads CASSLLTGNNEQFF. The DNA for the CDR3 is TGTGCCAGCAGTCTCCTGACAGGAAACAATGAGCAGTTCTTC.

The chain uses TRBV6-1 and TRBJ1-2; 8 nucleotides match TRBD1. Germline V CDR1 and CDR2: MNHNS, SASEGT. Germline trimming cut 5 bases from V and 5 bases from J; bases unmatched to any gene: 10. The CDR3 covers 15 residues. CDR3 sequence (DNA): TGTGCCAGCAGTAGCGGACAGGGAGGTAGTTATGGCTACACCTTC. Protein sequence: CASSSGQGGSYGYTF.

The CDR3 DNA follows: TGTGCCAGCAGCGGGAAGCTAGCGGGGGCCAAAGGCGATGAGCAGTTCTTC. Amino acid sequence: CASSGKLAGAKGDEQFF. The genes are TRBV7-8 and TRBJ2-1; 10 bases line up with TRBD2. The CDR3 length is 17 residues. V was clipped by 5 bases and J by 8 bases; unmatched bases: 15. Looked up from germline, CDR1 is SGHVS and CDR2 is FQNEAQ. Variable domain in full (rest from reference TRBV7-8 and TRBJ2-1): GAGVSQSPRYKVAKRGQDVALRCDPISGHVSLFWYQQALGQGPEFLTYFQNEAQLDKSGLPSDRFFAERPEGSVSTLKIQRTQQEDSAVYLCASSGKLAGAKGDEQFFGPGTRLTVL.

The chain has TRBV5-1 and TRBJ2-1; 12 positions match TRBD2. CDR1 is SGHRS and CDR2 is YFSETQ in the germline V gene. The junction had 9 bases not matched to a gene; V was cut back by 4 bases and J by 7 bases. The CDR3 is made up of 16 amino acids. As DNA, the CDR3 is TGCGCCAGCAGCCTACTCCTAGCGGGGGGGCGGAATGAGCAGTTCTTC. The encoded protein is CASSLLLAGGRNEQFF.

The chain links TRBV5-1 to TRBJ2-2; perhaps TRBD1 as D (6 bases). Germline V CDR1 and CDR2: SGHRS, YFSETQ. There are 16 residues in the CDR3. The ends were cut back, 2 bases at V and 7 bases at J, with 18 bases in the middle. CDR3 amino acids: CASSFGTPGTDGELFF. The CDR3 DNA reads TGCGCCAGCAGCTTTGGGACACCGGGAACTGACGGGGAGCTGTTTTTT.

Concerning this clone itself: Compared with germline, one end of the junction differs, possibly owing to a read error. The chain uses TRBV4-1 and TRBJ1-5; D may be TRBD1 (6 bases). This CDR3 is built from 15 residues. Germline loops: CDR1 MGHRA, CDR2 YSYEKL. CDR3 sequence (DNA): TGCGCCAGCAGCCAAGATAAGGCAGGGGATCAGTCCCAGCATTTT. Residues: CASSQDKAGDQSQHF.

The chain combines TRBV27 with TRBJ2-1; 7 bases line up with TRBD2. This CDR3 comprises 14 residues. V lost 8 bases to trimming and J lost 5 bases; unmatched junction nucleotides: 9. Germline loops: CDR1 MNHEY, CDR2 SMNVEV (reference sequence). The CDR3 is CASSRSGAHNEQFF. CDR3 DNA sequence: TGTGCCAGCTCAAGGAGCGGGGCACACAATGAGCAGTTCTTC.

This chain joins TRBV5-6 and TRBJ1-2; 7 nucleotides line up with TRBD1. J gave up 3 bases and V 4 bases, and 3 bases lay outside the gene matches. This CDR3 is built from 13 residues. Germline-derived CDR1 and CDR2 are SGHDT and YYEEEE. DNA for the CDR3: TGTGCCAGCAGCCTTACAGGGGACTATGGCTACACCTTC. This gives the protein CASSLTGDYGYTF.

CDR3 in DNA: TGTGCCAGCAGCTCAGGGGTCTCCTACGAGCAGTACTTC. This translates into CASSSGVSYEQYF. J is TRBJ2-7 and V is TRBV5-6; D possibly corresponds to TRBD1 (6 bases). The CDR3 is 13 amino acids. The V end was cut by 3 bases, the J end by 0 bases, with 7 bases between. Germline-derived CDR1 and CDR2 are SGHDT and YYEEEE.

This rearrangement joins TRBV19 to TRBJ2-7; weak D call: TRBD2 (6 bases). The V end was cut by 5 bases, the J end by 2 bases, with 16 bases between. The V gene's germline CDR1 is LNHDA and CDR2 SQIVND (reference sequence). This CDR3 contains 15 residues. CDR3 protein: CASSLGGVGTYEQYF. The CDR3 DNA is TGTGCCAGTAGTCTTGGCGGGGTGGGCACCTACGAGCAGTACTTC.

V gene TRBV30 combines with J gene TRBJ1-1; TRBD1 aligns across 9 bases. The CDR3 consists of 13 residues. V lost 0 bases and J lost 6; bases outside the gene matches: 2. The V gene's germline CDR1 is GTSNPN and CDR2 SVGIG (reference sequence). CDR3 amino acids: CAWSVQGAPEAFF. CDR3 DNA: TGTGCCTGGAGTGTACAGGGGGCCCCTGAAGCTTTCTTT.

This chain uses TRBV6-5 with TRBJ2-7; 7 positions agree with TRBD1. The V gene's germline CDR1 is MNHEY and CDR2 SVGAGI. Germline trimming cut 1 base from V and 7 bases from J; bases unmatched to any gene: 1. The CDR3 is made up of 12 amino acids. Written as DNA, the CDR3 is TGTGCCAGCAGTTACTTGACAGGGGAGCAGTACTTC. Translated, it gives CASSYLTGEQYF.

The genes are TRBV4-1 and TRBJ1-2; D possibly corresponds to TRBD1 (5 bases). Germline V CDR1 and CDR2: MGHRA, YSYEKL. The CDR3 runs 15 residues. V lost 1 base and J lost 4, with 13 bases in between. CDR3 in DNA: TGCGCCAGCAGCCAAGCTACAGGAACCTTCTATGGCTACACCTTC. This codes for CASSQATGTFYGYTF.

The V call is TRBV6-6, the J call TRBJ1-1, with 7 positions matching TRBD1. The CDR3 is made up of 14 amino acids. CDR1 is MNHNY, CDR2 SVGAGI, per germline (reference sequence). J was trimmed by 11 bases and V by 6 bases; bases with no gene match: 15. CDR3 DNA: TGTGCCAGCAGACCATCCCGGGACAGTGTTTGGGCTTTCTTT. Protein product: CASRPSRDSVWAFF.

This clone was seen a single time. This chain uses TRBV6-5 with TRBJ2-2, with TRBD1 identical over 8 bases. Looked up from germline, CDR1 is MNHEY and CDR2 is SVGAGI. CDR3 size: 15 residues. J lost 5 bases, V lost 2 bases, and 4 bases had no gene match. In nucleotides, the CDR3 is TGTGCCAGCAGTTACGGCCAGGGGGCAACCGGGGAGCTGTTTTTT. Amino acid sequence: CASSYGQGATGELFF.

The chain recombines TRBV4-2 with TRBJ2-7; a possible D gene is TRBD2 (7 bases). This CDR3 has 19 amino acids. Germline V lookup: CDR1 LGHNA, CDR2 YNFKEQ. Trimming removed 0 bases from V and 2 bases from J, with 23 bases in between. Written as DNA, the CDR3 is TGTGCCAGCAGCCAAGAAGGGGGGGTGGGGACCGAGGCCCCCTACGAGCAGTACTTC. Translation gives CASSQEGGVGTEAPYEQYF.

This clone was seen once. The chain links TRBV12-5 to TRBJ1-2; a possible D gene is TRBD1 (6 bases). V shed 5 bases and J shed 2 bases, with 15 bases lying between them. CDR1 and CDR2 (germline): LGHNT, FRNRAP. The CDR3 loop spans 15 amino acids. CDR3 sequence (DNA): TGTGCTAGTGGTCCCACAGGGTTCCAGAACTATGGCTACACCTTC. Protein product: CASGPTGFQNYGYTF.

The chain is built from TRBV6-6 and TRBJ1-3; D is possibly TRBD1 (5 bases). CDR1 is MNHNY and CDR2 is SVGAGI in the germline V gene (reference sequence). This CDR3 is 16 amino acids long. Trimming shortened V by 0 bases and J by 0 bases, and 9 bases separated the two germline ends. The CDR3 reads CASSYSRQPSGNTIYF. The CDR3 coding sequence is TGTGCCAGCAGTTACTCGAGACAGCCCTCTGGAAACACCATATATTTT.

The CDR3 coding sequence is TGCGCCAGCAGCTTGTACGGCGGGGGGGCGACAGATACGCAGTATTTT. Its translation: CASSLYGGGATDTQYF. This chain joins TRBV5-1 and TRBJ2-3; TRBD2 matches at 9 bases. The V segment lost 1 base and the J segment 3 bases; nucleotides outside the gene matches: 6. Germline V lookup: CDR1 SGHRS, CDR2 YFSETQ. This CDR3 has 16 residues.

This clone is a singleton in its sample. V and J are TRBV2 and TRBJ2-1; no clear D. The V end was cut by 4 bases, the J end by 5 bases, with 9 bases between. The CDR3 runs to 13 residues. Germline V gene sequence: CDR1 SNHLY, CDR2 FYNNEI. The CDR3 sequence: CASSVGENNEQFF. CDR3 bases: TGTGCCAGCAGTGTTGGAGAAAACAATGAGCAGTTCTTC. The full variable domain, rest sourced from reference TRBV2 and TRBJ2-1, is EPEVTQTPSHQVTQMGQEVILRCVPISNHLYFYWYRQILGQKVEFLVSFYNNEISEKSEIFDDQFSVERPDGSNFTLKIRSTKLEDSAMYFCASSVGENNEQFFGPGTRLTVL.

The chain joins TRBV5-1 to TRBJ2-3; 8 positions agree with TRBD2. CDR3 length: 14 residues. The germline V gene has CDR1 SGHRS and CDR2 YFSETQ. Losses at the gene ends were 4 bases for V and 4 bases for J; bases not matched to a gene: 5. The CDR3 DNA follows: TGCGCCAGCAGCCTCGGGGGGGCCCCAGATACGCAGTATTTT. Its translation: CASSLGGAPDTQYF.

The genes are TRBV28 and TRBJ2-5; D is ambiguous. Trimming removed 6 bases from V and 2 bases from J, with 10 bases in between. The length of the CDR3 is 13 residues. CDR1 is MDHEN, CDR2 SYDVKM, per germline. The chain's CDR3 is CASRNNGQETQYF. The CDR3 DNA is TGTGCCAGCAGAAATAACGGGCAAGAGACCCAGTACTTC.

This sequence joins TRBV5-1 and TRBJ2-7; 7 bases match TRBD1. The germline V gene has CDR1 SGHRS and CDR2 YFSETQ. Trimming removed 8 bases from V and 3 bases from J; junction bases left unmatched: 11. The CDR3 length is 14 residues. The CDR3 DNA sequence: TGCGCCAGTTGTGCCGGGACAGAAGACTACGAGCAGTACTTC. Its protein is CASCAGTEDYEQYF.

V and J are TRBV11-2 and TRBJ2-3; no definite D call. This CDR3 spans 16 amino acids. Germline V gives CDR1 SGHAT, CDR2 FQNNGV. The V gene lost 1 base and the J gene lost 4 bases, with 15 bases spanning the gap. The DNA for the CDR3 is TGTGCCAGCAGCTTAGGAGGAACCTTCTATGCAGATACGCAGTATTTT. This gives the protein CASSLGGTFYADTQYF.

This clone was detected once. The chain uses TRBV7-9 and TRBJ1-6; no firm D call. Germline loops: CDR1 SEHNR, CDR2 FQNEAQ (reference sequence). V lost 1 base and J lost 8, with 15 bases in between. The CDR3 loop spans 16 amino acids. The CDR3 here is CASSLDLIEVDSPLHF. The CDR3 DNA is TGTGCCAGCAGCTTAGATTTAATAGAGGTTGATTCACCCCTCCACTTT. The full variable domain, its missing parts supplied by reference TRBV7-9 and TRBJ1-6, is DTGVSQNPRHKITKRGQNVTFRCDPISEHNRLYWYRQTLGQGPEFLTYFQNEAQLEKSRLLSDRFSAERPKGSFSTLEIQRTEQGDSAMYLCASSLDLIEVDSPLHFGNGTRLTVT.

V and J are TRBV7-9 and TRBJ1-1; D is undetermined. Germline V gives CDR1 SEHNR, CDR2 FQNEAQ (reference sequence). The CDR3 is 12 residues long. Trimming pared 1 base from V and 7 bases from J, leaving 7 bases between. This chain's CDR3 is CASSLGTGEAFF. The DNA of the CDR3 is TGTGCCAGCAGCTTAGGTACGGGTGAAGCTTTCTTT.

In DNA form, the CDR3 reads TGCGCCAGCAGCTCGCTCCAGTTGGAGGCCTTGAACACTGAAGCTTTCTTT. It specifies CASSSLQLEALNTEAFF. This chain links TRBV5-1 with TRBJ1-1; D gene unclear. The V end lost 3 bases, the J end lost 0 bases, and 18 bases lay between the germline ends. The CDR3 runs to 17 residues. From germline, CDR1 is SGHRS and CDR2 YFSETQ.

The chain is built from TRBV7-6 and TRBJ2-2; 9 nucleotides match TRBD2. This CDR3 spans 15 amino acids. J lost 4 bases, V lost 6 bases, and 6 bases had no gene match. Germline V lookup: CDR1 SGHVS, CDR2 FNYEAQ. The CDR3 here is CASRRLAVSTGELFF. The CDR3 nucleotides read TGTGCCAGCAGAAGACTAGCGGTATCCACCGGGGAGCTGTTTTTT.